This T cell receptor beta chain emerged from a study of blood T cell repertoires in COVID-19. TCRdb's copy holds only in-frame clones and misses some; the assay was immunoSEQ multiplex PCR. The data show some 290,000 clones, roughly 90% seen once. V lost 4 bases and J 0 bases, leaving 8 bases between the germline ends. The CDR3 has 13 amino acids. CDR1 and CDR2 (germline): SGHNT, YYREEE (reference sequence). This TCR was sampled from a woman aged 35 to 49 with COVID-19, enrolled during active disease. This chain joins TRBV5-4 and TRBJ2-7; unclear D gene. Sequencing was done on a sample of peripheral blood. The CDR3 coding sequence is TGTGCCAGCAGCCCAGGTTCCTCCTACGAGCAGTACTTC. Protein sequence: CASSPGSSYEQYF.